Listed below are T cell receptor beta chains from one sample, sequenced in a study of T cell responses to AZD1222 COVID-19 vaccine. Assay: immunoSEQ multiplex PCR; the TCRdb copy retains only in-frame clones and omits some. This table holds some 150,000 clones, about 90% found once. The sequences come from peripheral blood, collected on day 0 of AZD1222 vaccination. These receptors were collected from an adult in good health. Both conserved end residues are part of each CDR3. D genes are given only for firm matches. Clone size is shown for a subset of rows, as once, few, many or a class of expanded clone.

V	size	J	D	DNA	CDR3
TRBV5-1	NA	TRBJ2-7	NA	TGCGCCAGCAGCTTAGATGGAACCCTCAGAGTCTACGAGCAGTACTTC	CASSLDGTLRVYEQYF
TRBV3-1/TRBV3-2	NA	TRBJ2-7	TRBD1	TGTGCCAGCAGCCCCCAGGACAGGGAACGCTACGAGCAGTACTTC	CASSPQDRERYEQYF
TRBV11-2	NA	TRBJ2-5	TRBD1	TGTGCCAGCAGCTTGAATACGGACAGGGAAGAGACCCAGTACTTC	CASSLNTDREETQYF
TRBV9	NA	TRBJ2-2	NA	TGTGCCAGCAGTTTTCCCCCCGGGGTTGTCACGGACACCGGGGAGCTGTTTTTT	CASSFPPGVVTDTGELFF
TRBV6-2/TRBV6-3	NA	TRBJ2-5	NA	TGTGCCAGCAGTTACGGGAGCGGAAAGCAGTACTTC	CASSYGSGKQYF
TRBV2	NA	TRBJ2-7	NA	TGTGCCAGCAGTGAAGGGCTACGCGGGAAGCAGTACTTC	CASSEGLRGKQYF
TRBV28	NA	TRBJ2-2	NA	TGTGCCAGCAGTTTAGCCGGGGAGCTGTTTTTT	CASSLAGELFF
TRBV4-3	NA	TRBJ1-5	NA	TGCGCCAGCAGCCAAGAATTGCAGGGGCAGCCCCAGCATTTT	CASSQELQGQPQHF
TRBV6-6	NA	TRBJ1-2	NA	TGTGCCAGCAGTTACTCGGAAAGAGCTGCCTATGGCTACACCTTC	CASSYSERAAYGYTF
TRBV27	NA	TRBJ1-5	NA	TGTGCCAGCAGCTCCTTAGGGGGGCAGCCCCAGCATTTT	CASSSLGGQPQHF
TRBV7-3	once	TRBJ1-2	NA	TGTGCCAGCGGTCACTCCGGGTATGGCTACACCTTC	CASGHSGYGYTF
TRBV9	once	TRBJ2-5	NA	TGTGCCAGCAGCGTAGATGCGCGCTTGGGAGAGACCCAGTACTTC	CASSVDARLGETQYF
TRBV5-1	NA	TRBJ2-1	NA	TGCGCCAGCAGCCAACAAATAGGGGACCCGCCCAACAATGAGCAGTTCTTC	CASSQQIGDPPNNEQFF
TRBV2	NA	TRBJ2-1	TRBD2	TGTGCCAGATGTCGGACTAGCGGCAATGAGCAGTTCTTC	CARCRTSGNEQFF
TRBV2	NA	TRBJ2-7	TRBD1	TGTGCCAGCAGTGAGTTGACAGGGAGTGGTGGCGAGCAGTACTTC	CASSELTGSGGEQYF
TRBV29-1	NA	TRBJ2-3	TRBD2	TGCAGCGCCGGGGGGGGCGCAGATACGCAGTATTTT	CSAGGGADTQYF
TRBV11-1	NA	TRBJ1-1	TRBD1	TGTGCCAGCAGCCTCCAGGGGGCCACTGAAGCTTTCTTT	CASSLQGATEAFF
TRBV19	NA	TRBJ1-2	NA	TGTGCCAGTAGTATAGGAGGTCTGGACGGAAACTATGGCTACACCTTC	CASSIGGLDGNYGYTF
TRBV19	NA	TRBJ1-6	NA	TGTGCCAGTAGCCCCTGGACGGGGGCAACCAATTCACCCCTCCACTTT	CASSPWTGATNSPLHF
TRBV27	NA	TRBJ1-1	NA	TGTGCCAGCAGTGGGACCAGGGGCACTGAAGCTTTCTTT	CASSGTRGTEAFF
TRBV7-2	NA	TRBJ1-1	NA	TGTGCCAGCAGCTTAGTCAAATTGAGACGAGGCCCGAACACTGAAGCTTTCTTT	CASSLVKLRRGPNTEAFF
TRBV7-8	NA	TRBJ2-5	NA	TGTGCCAGCAGCTATAGCGGTAGGGAGAAGACCCAGTACTTC	CASSYSGREKTQYF